These T cell receptor beta chains were read from a single sample in a study of blood T cell repertoires in COVID-19. Sequencing used immunoSEQ multiplex PCR; TCRdb keeps in-frame clones, though not all of them. The table has 50,000 to 65,000 clones, nearly 90% seen once. Sequenced: peripheral blood. Source of these receptors: a man in his sixties with active COVID-19. Each CDR3 is given with its conserved first and last residue. A D gene is named only where the DNA matches it firmly. A clone size is listed for some rows: how often the clone was seen (once, few, many), or a class if it is expanded.

V: TRBV4-1; J: TRBJ2-5; D: TRBD2; size: .; CDR3: CASSPGGLAGNQETQYF; DNA: TGCGCCAGCAGCCCCGGCGGACTAGCGGGTAACCAAGAGACCCAGTACTTC
V: TRBV7-3; J: TRBJ2-1; D: TRBD1; size: .; CDR3: CASSHGQGVYNEQFF; DNA: TGTGCCAGCAGCCATGGACAGGGCGTCTACAATGAGCAGTTCTTC
V: TRBV3-1/TRBV3-2; J: TRBJ2-3; D: TRBD2; size: .; CDR3: CASSPSGTSGTGDTQYF; DNA: TGTGCCAGCAGCCCTTCGGGGACTAGCGGGACAGGAGATACGCAGTATTTT
V: TRBV6-5; J: TRBJ1-1; D: .; size: .; CDR3: CASSMGGSAEAFF; DNA: TGTGCCAGCAGTATGGGGGGTAGCGCTGAAGCTTTCTTT
V: TRBV27; J: TRBJ1-2; D: TRBD1; size: .; CDR3: CASRRDRGNGYTF; DNA: TGTGCCAGCCGCCGGGACAGGGGAAATGGCTACACCTTC
V: TRBV9; J: TRBJ2-3; D: TRBD2; size: .; CDR3: CASSVFGGGRDTQYF; DNA: TGTGCCAGCAGCGTCTTTGGCGGCGGGAGAGATACGCAGTATTTT
V: TRBV6-6; J: TRBJ2-5; D: .; size: .; CDR3: CASSYPDDGEQETQYF; DNA: TGTGCCAGCAGTTACCCTGATGACGGAGAACAAGAGACCCAGTACTTC
V: TRBV19; J: TRBJ2-7; D: TRBD1; size: .; CDR3: CASSIGGQGRYEQYF; DNA: TGTGCCAGTAGTATAGGAGGACAGGGGAGGTACGAGCAGTACTTC
V: TRBV27; J: TRBJ2-1; D: .; size: .; CDR3: CASSLGSRRAYNEQFF; DNA: TGTGCCAGCAGTTTAGGCTCTCGGAGGGCCTACAATGAGCAGTTCTTC
V: TRBV27; J: TRBJ1-6; D: TRBD1; size: .; CDR3: CASSRGRLGNSPLHF; DNA: TGTGCCAGCAGTAGGGGGCGGTTGGGTAATTCACCCCTCCACTTT
V: TRBV3-1/TRBV3-2; J: TRBJ2-5; D: .; size: .; CDR3: CASSRGQYQETQYF; DNA: TGTGCCAGCAGCCGAGGACAGTACCAAGAGACCCAGTACTTC
V: TRBV4-1; J: TRBJ1-2; D: TRBD1; size: .; CDR3: CASSQGTGYGYTF; DNA: TGCGCCAGCAGCCAAGGGACAGGGTATGGCTACACCTTC
V: TRBV19; J: TRBJ1-1; D: .; size: .; CDR3: CASSRGGKNTEAFF; DNA: TGTGCCAGTAGCCGGGGGGGAAAGAACACTGAAGCTTTCTTT
V: TRBV7-9; J: TRBJ1-2; D: TRBD1; size: .; CDR3: CASSVLPPTGHLGYTF; DNA: TGTGCCAGCAGCGTTCTCCCCCCGACAGGGCACCTAGGCTACACCTTC
V: TRBV28; J: TRBJ2-7; D: TRBD1; size: .; CDR3: CASSRDRGADEQYF; DNA: TGTGCCAGCAGTCGGGACAGGGGGGCGGACGAGCAGTACTTC
V: TRBV6-5; J: TRBJ2-1; D: TRBD2; size: once; CDR3: CASSLAGAFTNEQFF; DNA: TGTGCCAGCAGTTTAGCGGGAGCCTTTACGAATGAGCAGTTCTTC
V: TRBV7-3; J: TRBJ1-3; D: .; size: .; CDR3: CASSPLGGSGNTIYF; DNA: TGTGCCAGCAGCCCGCTGGGGGGCTCTGGAAACACCATATATTTT
V: TRBV7-9; J: TRBJ1-4; D: .; size: .; CDR3: CASSLGDRRTSNEKLFF; DNA: TGTGCCAGCAGCTTAGGAGACAGGCGAACCTCTAATGAAAAACTGTTTTTT
V: TRBV5-1; J: TRBJ1-2; D: .; size: .; CDR3: CASSWGDHYGYTF; DNA: TGCGCCAGCAGCTGGGGGGACCACTATGGCTACACCTTC
V: TRBV12-5; J: TRBJ2-1; D: TRBD2; size: .; CDR3: CASAGGYNEQFF; DNA: TGTGCTAGTGCGGGGGGTTACAATGAGCAGTTCTTC
V: TRBV28; J: TRBJ1-2; D: TRBD1; size: .; CDR3: CASSPTGGSWGYTF; DNA: TGTGCCAGCAGTCCTACAGGGGGCAGCTGGGGCTACACCTTC
V: TRBV3-1/TRBV3-2; J: TRBJ2-7; D: .; size: .; CDR3: CASSQDMSGYYEQYF; DNA: TGTGCCAGCAGCCAAGATATGAGCGGTTATTACGAGCAGTACTTC
V: TRBV19; J: TRBJ2-1; D: .; size: .; CDR3: CASSIIPSASSYNEQFF; DNA: TGTGCCAGTAGTATTATCCCTAGCGCGAGCTCCTACAATGAGCAGTTCTTC
V: TRBV7-9; J: TRBJ1-2; D: TRBD1; size: .; CDR3: CASSPTGGSYGYTF; DNA: TGTGCCAGCAGCCCGACAGGGGGCTCCTATGGCTACACCTTC
V: TRBV7-9; J: TRBJ1-3; D: .; size: .; CDR3: CASSSSGITIYF; DNA: TGTGCCAGCAGCTCAAGCGGTATCACCATATATTTT
V: TRBV3-1/TRBV3-2; J: TRBJ1-1; D: .; size: .; CDR3: CASSQARATEAFF; DNA: TGTGCCAGCAGCCAAGCCAGGGCGACTGAAGCTTTCTTT
V: TRBV13; J: TRBJ2-1; D: TRBD2; size: .; CDR3: CASRVAGGLNEQFF; DNA: TGTGCCAGCAGGGTAGCGGGAGGACTGAATGAGCAGTTCTTC
V: TRBV6-5; J: TRBJ1-1; D: .; size: .; CDR3: CASTRYTEAFF; DNA: TGTGCCAGCACGAGGTACACTGAAGCTTTCTTT
V: TRBV4-3; J: TRBJ2-7; D: TRBD1; size: once; CDR3: CASSKTGGAYEQYF; DNA: TGCGCCAGCAGCAAGACAGGGGGCGCTTACGAGCAGTACTTC
V: TRBV5-1; J: TRBJ1-4; D: .; size: .; CDR3: CASSLGSGATNEKLFF; DNA: TGCGCCAGCAGCTTGGGGTCAGGGGCAACTAATGAAAAACTGTTTTTT
V: TRBV7-9; J: TRBJ2-2; D: TRBD2; size: .; CDR3: CASTETSSSIGELFF; DNA: TGTGCCAGCACAGAGACTAGCTCTTCGATCGGGGAGCTGTTTTTT
V: TRBV7-9; J: TRBJ1-1; D: .; size: .; CDR3: CASSYREPNTEAFF; DNA: TGTGCCAGCAGCTACAGGGAACCGAACACTGAAGCTTTCTTT
V: TRBV28; J: TRBJ1-2; D: TRBD1; size: .; CDR3: CASHRGPDGGYTF; DNA: TGTGCCAGCCACAGGGGGCCCGACGGCGGCTACACCTTC
V: TRBV21-1; J: TRBJ2-7; D: .; size: .; CDR3: CASSKAPRRQGSYEQYF; DNA: TGTGCCAGCAGCAAAGCACCAAGGAGACAGGGGAGTTACGAGCAGTACTTC
V: TRBV6-6; J: TRBJ1-3; D: .; size: .; CDR3: CASSTREGNTIYF; DNA: TGTGCCAGCTCGACGAGGGAGGGAAACACCATATATTTT